This T cell receptor (beta chain) was recovered during a study of shared clonotypes between healthy human individuals (dated by TCRdb to about 2020). Describing the broader study: The cohort comprised a couple of women and a few men aged 18 to 49 years. For each donor, three plates each were used for CD4 naive and CD4 memory, two plates were used for CD8 naive, and one plate was used for CD8 memory. The study deeply sequenced blood TCR repertoires of about 5 healthy adults to estimate repertoire size and the extent of clonotype sharing between individuals. Libraries were prepared and TCR repertoires were sequenced by different laboratories using diverse techniques, in order to increase sequencing depth and limit assay-specific biases. Leukapheresis yielded between about 0.85 and 9 billion PBMCs per donor. On the study overall, not on this receptor specifically: Only blood was sampled, and tissue TCR repertoires likely differ from those in blood. Based on pairwise subsampling, the degree of clonotype sharing among donors was expected to be affected by sequencing depth. Compared with non-shared clonotypes, the clonotypes found in all four sorted-subset donors had higher generation probabilities. Incomplete sequencing was indicated by rarefaction of sorted-subset datasets, despite the large sequencing depth. Estimated clonotype richness was generally larger for naive than for memory subsets. When a few donors were compared, the shared fraction of clonotypes was roughly 4.8% for naive CD4, roughly 3.4% for naive CD8, more than 2% for memory CD4, and 0.4% for memory CD8. The small number of donors limited the genetic and exposure-history diversity represented.

About this clone itself: It lacks a known antigen. Base qualities are not at hand, and no much larger clone is one base apart. The same CDR3 can be traced to other DNA sequences in this sample.

V drops 1 base and J drops 3 bases, leaving 7 bases in between. The CDR3, from cysteine to phenylalanine, totals 14 residues. The entry retains the CDR3 DNA only, 42 bases that are in frame from base 1. CDR1 and CDR2 are drawn from the germline V gene (reference sequence): SEHNR, FQNEAQ. CD8 naive samples were obtained by positive selection for CCR7 among CD45RO-negative cells, yielding a CD45RA+CCR7+ population from which TemRA cells were excluded. The donors were healthy, HIV-negative adults with no recently reported acute infections or vaccinations. All donors were Caucasian adults living in Nashville, Tennessee, USA. Blood was collected by leukapheresis, and PBMCs were isolated by Ficoll-Histopaque density gradient centrifugation and then cryopreserved in liquid nitrogen vapor phase. Purity and quantity of every magnetically sorted T cell population were checked by analytical flow cytometry. Genomic DNA was isolated from each sorted fraction and quantified by UV absorbance on a Nanodrop 2000c.

Using the deep immunoSEQ assay, multiplex PCR amplified TCR CDR3 regions from genomic DNA. Extracted genomic DNA from each cell subset was spread evenly across all wells of several immunoSEQ 96-well plates, with each plate serving as a replicate. Each replicate PCR for sorted subsets received about 200 ng genomic DNA, equal to around 32,000 T cell genomes. Purified libraries were quantified with a Qubit 3.0 fluorometer, sized on a Bioanalyzer 2100, and re-quantified with the KAPA Library Quantification kit. A separate single-read 150-cycle Illumina NextSeq 550 flow cell was used to sequence each immunoSEQ 96-well plate. Per the original workflow: Because only junctional sequences without quality scores were contained in the immunoSEQ output, filtering matching that applied to full-length reads could not be performed. To assign V/J genes and CDR3, sequences were annotated using PyIR, a Python wrapper for IgBLAST v1.9, with IMGT germline references. Reads were filtered out if the reads had weak V/J assignments (E-value above 1e-6), no CDR3, stop codons, out-of-frame junctions, or ambiguous translated residues. V3J clonotypes were defined as sequences sharing the same inferred V gene, J gene, and CDR3 amino acid sequence. To compute the percentage overlap between repertoires, the number of shared unique clonotypes was divided by the size of the smaller repertoire. Three approaches were used to assess repertoire richness: RTK rarefaction, the Chao1 estimator, and Recon v2.1 estimates of unobserved clonotypes. OLGA was used to compute generation probabilities for all TCRbeta clonotypes that the gDNA method yielded from a handful of donors. This is the immuneACCESS table as TCRdb keeps it, with only in-frame sequences that have V and J called. A part of the clones is gone; compared with another copy, unresolved V genes explain less than half, and the rest is unexplained. V and J calls plus clone size are reproduced from that table; the DNA served to infer D and trimming. The sample table holds approximately 600,000 clones, of which 85% to 95% were seen once. The ten largest clones take up about 0.11% of the sample.

This receptor chain uses TRBV7-9 and TRBJ1-5, with TRBD1 tentatively as D gene (5 bases match). Sequencing input: naive CD8+ T cells sorted from blood. In light of the paper, this sample's cell subset or site label describes: CD45RA+CCR7+. The clonotype was recovered from a young woman in good health. The CDR3 region has the sequence CASSLGGDNQPQHF. The DNA is TGTGCCAGCAGCTTAGGAGGGGACAATCAGCCCCAGCATTTT.